The 9 T cell receptor beta chains below come from one sample, sequenced in a study of read filtering for tumor transcriptome and immune sequencing (dated by TCRdb to 2019 to 2021). The sequencer listed for this sample is Illumina HiSeq 4000. Starting from 400 to 450 ng RNA, TCR libraries were constructed with the Immunoverse kit using molecular barcoded adaptors that cover the alpha/delta and beta/gamma chains. The raw public reads went through TCRdb reprocessing: fastp at Q25, MiXCR clone calling, in-frame beta chains kept. Entries that share a CDR3 protein sequence are merged under the most common genes and DNA. Recorded for this sample are approximately 40,000 distinct CDR3 sequences; about 13% of them occurred a single time. Of the sample, 25% to 30% falls within the top ten clones. The specimen was a population of CD138-negative cells sorted from bone marrow. The cell subset or site label, as the study defines it: bone marrow mononuclear cells depleted of CD138+ plasma/myeloma cells by negative magnetic selection. These receptor sequences come from a donor at least 40 years old with multiple myeloma.

On this clonotype: A much larger clone differs by one base, so this may be a read error. The genes are TRBV20-1 and TRBJ2-3; 9 positions agree with TRBD1. J lost 5 bases, V lost 7 bases, and 13 bases had no gene match. This CDR3 is 15 amino acids long. Germline assignment: CDR1 DFQATT and CDR2 SNEGSKA (reference sequence). CDR3: CSDGTGFDRGDTQYF. CDR3 bases: TGCAGTGATGGGACAGGGTTCGATAGGGGAGATACGCAGTATTTT.

This clonotype showed up many times. The chain combines TRBV2 with TRBJ2-5; tentatively, D is TRBD1 (6 bases). The CDR3 contains 13 residues. Germline V gene sequence: CDR1 SNHLY, CDR2 FYNNEI. V was trimmed by 6 bases and J by 5 bases, leaving 13 bases between them. CDR3 loop: CASRLDSYETQYF. The CDR3 nucleotides read TGTGCCAGCAGACTGGACAGTTACGAGACCCAGTACTTC.

There are a few counts of this clonotype. The V and J genes are TRBV7-9 and TRBJ2-5; 9 bases line up with TRBD1. Germline trimming cut 5 bases from V and 0 bases from J; bases unmatched to any gene: 13. The length of the CDR3 is 18 residues. Germline V CDR1 and CDR2: SEHNR, FQNEAQ (reference sequence). The CDR3 is CASSQQGQGRGDQETQYF. CDR3 nucleotides: TGTGCCAGCAGCCAACAGGGACAGGGACGCGGGGACCAAGAGACCCAGTACTTC.

This clonotype was seen at least ten times. The chain recombines TRBV7-2 with TRBJ1-5, with no clear D. Germline-derived CDR1 and CDR2 are SGHTA and FQGNSA. The germline V and J ends were trimmed by 5 bases and 0 bases, with 11 bases remaining between them. The CDR3 spans 15 residues. The CDR3 sequence is CASSPRAVSNQPQHF. The CDR3 bases are TGTGCCAGCAGCCCCCGCGCAGTTAGCAATCAGCCCCAGCATTTT.

This clonotype was seen at least ten times. This rearrangement joins TRBV24-1 to TRBJ2-1; D unclear. The germline gives CDR1 KGHDR, CDR2 SFDVKD. The CDR3 sequence is 13 residues long. V lost 5 bases to trimming and J lost 1 base, with 5 bases between them. The CDR3 loop is CATSALSYNEQFF. The CDR3 nucleotides read TGTGCCACCAGTGCCCTTTCCTACAATGAGCAGTTCTTC.

In its sample, this clonotype was seen a few times. The V call is TRBV20-1, the J call TRBJ2-3; D is undetermined. The germline gives CDR1 DFQATT, CDR2 SNEGSKA (reference sequence). Trimming took off 5 bases at V and 0 bases at J, with 12 bases between the two ends. The CDR3 runs 14 residues. For the CDR3, the DNA is TGCAGTGCTTCCAAGGACGGAAGCACAGATACGCAGTATTTT. Translated: CSASKDGSTDTQYF.

The CDR3: CASSFRTGVRGETQYF. Here the CDR3 DNA reads TGCGCCAGCAGCTTCCGGACAGGGGTCAGGGGAGAGACCCAGTACTTC. J is TRBJ2-5 and V is TRBV4-3, with TRBD1 identical over 9 bases. Per the germline V gene, CDR1 is LGHNA and CDR2 is YSLEER. The CDR3 contains 16 residues. J was trimmed by 4 bases and V by 5 bases; bases with no gene match: 11.

This clonotype was seen many times. The V and J genes are TRBV5-1 and TRBJ2-7; no clear D. Trimming took off 0 bases at V and 3 bases at J, with 4 bases between the two ends. Germline V gene data show CDR1 as SGHRS and CDR2 as YFSETQ. The CDR3 is 12 residues long. The CDR3 DNA follows: TGCGCCAGCAGCTTGGTGTACTACGAGCAGTACTTC. Translation: CASSLVYYEQYF.

This clonotype was seen ten or more times. The chain has TRBV5-1 and TRBJ2-1; 16 bases line up with TRBD2. CDR1 and CDR2 from the germline V gene are SGHRS and YFSETQ. J lost 5 bases, V lost 0 bases, and 11 bases had no gene match. The CDR3 is 20 residues long. CDR3 loop: CASSLALPGTSGRANNEQFF. In nucleotides, the CDR3 is TGCGCCAGCAGCTTGGCCCTTCCCGGGACTAGCGGGAGGGCCAACAATGAGCAGTTCTTC.